These 24 T cell receptor beta chains came from one sample sequenced in a study of T cell changes during pregnancy in multiple sclerosis. TCRdb's table, derived via immunoSEQ multiplex PCR, lists solely in-frame clones and lacks some. The table records tens of thousands of clones, over 90% of them present only once. The material sequenced was CD8+ T cells from peripheral blood mononuclear cells, taken in the third trimester of pregnancy. These receptors all come from a female donor with multiple sclerosis, enrolled in a pregnancy study.

V usage is TRBV5-1 and J usage is TRBJ2-1, with D perhaps TRBD1 (6 bases). V lost 1 base, J lost 10 bases, and 15 bases lay in between. CDR3 size: 14 residues. The germline gives CDR1 SGHRS, CDR2 YFSETQ. The CDR3 DNA sequence: TGCGCCAGCAGCTTGTGGACAGAGAAAAGGGAGCAGTTCTTC. Translated, it gives CASSLWTEKREQFF.

This chain links TRBV11-1 with TRBJ2-7, with 9 positions matching TRBD1. Per germline, CDR1 SGHAT and CDR2 FQDESV (reference sequence). V was clipped by 3 bases and J by 0 bases; unmatched bases: 9. CDR3 length equals 17 residues. CDR3 nucleotide sequence: TGTGCCAGCAGCTTCAAACCTGAACAGGGGGCCTCCTACGAGCAGTACTTC. The encoded protein is CASSFKPEQGASYEQYF.

The chain has TRBV27 and TRBJ2-3; TRBD2 matches 7 bases. Germline V gene sequence: CDR1 MNHEY, CDR2 SMNVEV (reference sequence). The length of the CDR3 is 15 residues. Germline trimming cut 5 bases from V and 0 bases from J; bases unmatched to any gene: 5. CDR3 sequence (DNA): TGTGCCAGCAGTGACCGGGACTATAGCACAGATACGCAGTATTTT. Its translation: CASSDRDYSTDTQYF.

This clone was observed a few times. This chain links TRBV7-8 with TRBJ1-1, with 7 bases aligning to TRBD1. Germline V gene sequence: CDR1 SGHVS, CDR2 FQNEAQ. The CDR3 is made up of 16 amino acids. J lost 0 bases, V lost 5 bases, and 9 bases had no gene match. The CDR3 DNA reads as TGTGCCAGCAGCCCCATCCGAACAGGGGTGAACACTGAAGCTTTCTTT. This encodes CASSPIRTGVNTEAFF.

This chain uses TRBV19 with TRBJ2-1; 9 bases agree with TRBD2. V trimming: 1 base; J trimming: 11 bases; junction bases outside the gene matches: 3. The CDR3 length is 13 residues. CDR1 LNHDA and CDR2 SQIVND come from the germline V gene (reference sequence). Here the CDR3 DNA reads TGTGCCAGTAGTATAGGGGCTAGCGGGAAGCAGTTCTTC. This codes for CASSIGASGKQFF.

The genes are TRBV11-3 and TRBJ1-5, with D unclear. The germline V gene has CDR1 SGHNT and CDR2 YENEEA. The CDR3 has 17 amino acids. Trimming stripped 1 base from V and 0 bases from J, with 13 bases between. The DNA for the CDR3 is TGTGCCAGCAGCTTAGTCCCAGACAAGGATAGCAATCAGCCCCAGCATTTT. This translates into CASSLVPDKDSNQPQHF.

For this clone: An end of the junction differs from the germline gene, which may be a read error. The gene calls are TRBV27 and TRBJ1-1; D not certain. Looked up from germline, CDR1 is MNHEY and CDR2 is SMNVEV (reference sequence). The CDR3 has 13 residues. The CDR3 DNA follows: TGTGCCAGCAGACCCGGGAGGAACGCTGAAGCTTTCTTT. It codes for CASRPGRNAEAFF.

The V gene is TRBV7-6, the J gene TRBJ1-1; the D is unclear. The CDR3 totals 14 residues. CDR1 and CDR2 from the germline V gene are SGHVS and FNYEAQ. V was clipped by 5 bases and J by 1 base, with 11 bases between them. The CDR3 DNA reads TGTGCCAGCAGCCCTACAGACGCGAACACTGAAGCTTTCTTT. Translated: CASSPTDANTEAFF.

J is TRBJ2-1 and V is TRBV19; TRBD1 matches at 9 bases. Germline V gene data show CDR1 as LNHDA and CDR2 as SQIVND (reference sequence). The CDR3 is made up of 13 amino acids. Losses at the gene ends were 3 bases for V and 9 bases for J; bases not matched to a gene: 3. The CDR3 nucleotides are TGTGCCAGTAGTATGGGACAGGGTGGTGAGCAGTTCTTC. Its translation is CASSMGQGGEQFF.

The V and J genes are TRBV27 and TRBJ2-2; 11 bases map to TRBD1. Per the germline V gene, CDR1 is MNHEY and CDR2 is SMNVEV (reference sequence). The junction had 1 base not matched to a gene; V was cut back by 6 bases and J by 1 base. The CDR3 runs to 15 residues. CDR3 in amino acids: CASRDRGLNTGELFF. DNA for the CDR3: TGTGCCAGCAGGGACAGGGGGCTGAACACCGGGGAGCTGTTTTTT.

The chain recombines TRBV19 with TRBJ2-7, with 7 bases fitting TRBD1. The germline V gene encodes CDR1 LNHDA and CDR2 SQIVND (reference sequence). This CDR3 region has 13 residues. The junction had 8 bases not matched to a gene; V was cut back by 5 bases and J by 7 bases. Here the CDR3 reads CASSEGALGEQYF. Written as DNA, the CDR3 is TGTGCCAGTAGTGAGGGGGCTCTGGGGGAGCAGTACTTC. The entire variable domain, with the rest obtained from reference TRBV19 and TRBJ2-7, is as follows: DGGITQSPKYLFRKEGQNVTLSCEQNLNHDAMYWYRQDPGQGLRLIYYSQIVNDFQKGDIAEGYSVSREKKESFPLTVTSAQKNPTAFYLCASSEGALGEQYFGPGTRLTVT.

The rearrangement uses TRBV5-4 and TRBJ2-7; TRBD1 aligns across 7 bases. J lost 3 bases, V lost 3 bases, and 6 bases had no gene match. The CDR3 has 14 residues. The germline gives CDR1 SGHNT, CDR2 YYREEE (reference sequence). The DNA for the CDR3 is TGTGCCAGCAGCTACGGCCAGGGGGACTACGAGCAGTACTTC. This encodes CASSYGQGDYEQYF.

This clone was seen a single time. The rearrangement uses TRBV7-6 and TRBJ2-3, with TRBD2 identical over 9 bases. Germline V gives CDR1 SGHVS, CDR2 FNYEAQ. The CDR3 consists of 15 residues. V gave up 5 bases and J gave up 3 bases; unmatched junction bases: 6. CDR3 sequence (DNA): TGTGCCAGCAGCAGACTAGCGGTGGGTACAGATACGCAGTATTTT. Its protein product is CASSRLAVGTDTQYF.

This rearrangement joins TRBV27 to TRBJ1-1; the match to TRBD1 covers 7 bases. Germline CDR1 and CDR2: MNHEY and SMNVEV (reference sequence). The CDR3 loop spans 14 amino acids. The V gene end was trimmed by 5 bases and the J gene end by 3 bases; junction bases not matched to a gene: 6. CDR3 coding DNA: TGTGCCAGCAGTCTAACAGGGGTACACACTGAAGCTTTCTTT. Translated, it gives CASSLTGVHTEAFF.

CDR3: CASSPWDKVRRHGYTF. The CDR3 DNA follows: TGTGCCAGCAGCCCATGGGACAAGGTAAGGAGGCATGGCTACACCTTC. The chain joins TRBV5-4 to TRBJ1-2; D possibly corresponds to TRBD1 (6 bases). The ends were cut back, 4 bases at V and 6 bases at J, with 22 bases in the middle. Germline V gives CDR1 SGHNT, CDR2 YYREEE (reference sequence). The CDR3 extends over 16 amino acids.

V gene TRBV6-5 combines with J gene TRBJ1-4, with a weak D call TRBD1 (5 bases). The CDR3 has 15 residues. Looked up from germline, CDR1 is MNHEY and CDR2 is SVGAGI. V shed 2 bases and J shed 7 bases, with 14 bases lying between them. CDR3: CASSYGAGTLEKLFF. The CDR3 DNA reads TGTGCCAGCAGTTACGGCGCAGGGACTCTTGAAAAACTGTTTTTT.

The chain uses TRBV30 and TRBJ1-4, with a possible D match to TRBD1 (5 bases). Germline V lookup: CDR1 GTSNPN, CDR2 SVGIG (reference sequence). Trimming removed 3 bases at V and 7 bases at J, with 18 bases between. This CDR3 contains 15 residues. CDR3 loop: CAWRPHSGGSEKLFF. DNA for the CDR3: TGTGCCTGGAGACCCCACTCTGGGGGGAGTGAAAAACTGTTTTTT.

This clone has just one count. The chain couples TRBV5-6 to TRBJ2-7; TRBD2 might be the D (5 bases). The V end lost 1 base, the J end lost 3 bases, and 5 bases lay between the germline ends. This CDR3 contains 12 residues. Germline CDR1 and CDR2: SGHDT and YYEEEE. CDR3 protein: CASSLSGYEQYF. The CDR3 DNA follows: TGTGCCAGCAGCTTGAGCGGCTACGAGCAGTACTTC.

The chain employs TRBV28 and TRBJ2-1, with 10 bases that match TRBD2. Germline V CDR1 and CDR2: MDHEN, SYDVKM. Trimming at V came to 1 base and at J to 7 bases, leaving 22 bases not matched to a gene. This CDR3 comprises 21 residues. CDR3 sequence: CASSLSITDLRLAGRPNEQFF. In DNA, the CDR3 is TGTGCCAGCAGTTTATCAATCACTGACCTTAGACTAGCGGGCCGGCCTAATGAGCAGTTCTTC.

This clone showed up just once. The chain has TRBV29-1 and TRBJ2-1, with D possibly TRBD2 on 6 matching bases. V was clipped by 3 bases and J by 4 bases, with 10 bases between them. In germline, CDR1 is SQVTM, CDR2 ANQGSEA. This CDR3 is 13 amino acids long. CDR3 loop: CSVDGGAYNEQFF. For the CDR3, the DNA is TGCAGCGTTGATGGCGGGGCATACAATGAGCAGTTCTTC.

The rearrangement uses TRBV9 and TRBJ2-2; 14 nucleotides agree with TRBD2. Germline V gene data show CDR1 as SGDLS and CDR2 as YYNGEE. This CDR3 is built from 17 residues. V was pared by 3 bases and J by 6 bases, with 7 bases of the junction left unmatched. The CDR3 sequence is CASSDGLAGGNAGELFF. CDR3 nucleotides: TGTGCCAGCAGCGATGGACTAGCGGGAGGTAATGCCGGGGAGCTGTTTTTT.

The chain uses TRBV29-1 and TRBJ2-1; TRBD2 might be the D (5 bases). CDR1 is SQVTM and CDR2 is ANQGSEA in the germline V gene. The CDR3 length is 15 residues. The CDR3 DNA reads as TGCATAACTAGAGGTTCACCGGGGTCCTACAATGAGCAGTTCTTC. Its translation is CITRGSPGSYNEQFF.

This clone appeared a single time. The chain joins TRBV19 to TRBJ1-1; 8 nucleotides align to TRBD1. From germline, CDR1 is LNHDA and CDR2 SQIVND (reference sequence). This CDR3 is 15 amino acids long. The junction had 12 bases not matched to a gene; V was cut back by 5 bases and J by 7 bases. The CDR3 spells CASSPSTGTGFEAFF. The CDR3 region has the DNA TGTGCCAGTAGTCCCTCAACAGGGACAGGTTTTGAAGCTTTCTTT.

Turning to this clone: At one of its ends the junction is not consistent with the germline gene, which may arise from a read error. The chain uses TRBV14 and TRBJ2-1; 9 bases align to TRBD2. The CDR3 runs to 14 residues. Germline V gene data show CDR1 as SGHDN and CDR2 as FVKESK. CDR3 sequence (DNA): TGTGCCAGCAGCCAAGTATCTAGCGGGGCAATCGTGGTCTTC. Protein: CASSQVSSGAIVVF.